One T cell receptor (beta chain) is described in this entry. This sample is drawn from a study of blood T cell repertoires in COVID-19. Study overall: COVID-19 samples collected from the United States, Italy and Spain covered acute and convalescent phases.

The authors' processing: Counts of nucleated cells, estimated from reference gene primer amplification, were obtained. The table came from immunoSEQ multiplex PCR; TCRdb's copy has only in-frame clones and leaves some out. V and J calls and clone size follow that table, whereas D and trimming were derived from the DNA. This table has 250,000 to 350,000 clones, 65% to 85% appearing once. This CDR3 region has 13 residues. Between the trimmed V and J ends, which lost 10 bases and 8 bases, there was a span of 20 bases. Germline CDR1 and CDR2: ENHRY and SYGVKD. The rearrangement links TRBV10-3 to TRBJ1-2; TRBD1 is a possible D gene (5 bases). The TCR originated in a human donor with COVID-19, enrolled during active disease. The donor label of this sample is uncertain. The source material was peripheral blood. This CDR3 reads CATTVERGSGYTF. CDR3 sequence (DNA): TGTGCCACCACCGTTGAGCGGGGCAGCGGCTACACCTTC.